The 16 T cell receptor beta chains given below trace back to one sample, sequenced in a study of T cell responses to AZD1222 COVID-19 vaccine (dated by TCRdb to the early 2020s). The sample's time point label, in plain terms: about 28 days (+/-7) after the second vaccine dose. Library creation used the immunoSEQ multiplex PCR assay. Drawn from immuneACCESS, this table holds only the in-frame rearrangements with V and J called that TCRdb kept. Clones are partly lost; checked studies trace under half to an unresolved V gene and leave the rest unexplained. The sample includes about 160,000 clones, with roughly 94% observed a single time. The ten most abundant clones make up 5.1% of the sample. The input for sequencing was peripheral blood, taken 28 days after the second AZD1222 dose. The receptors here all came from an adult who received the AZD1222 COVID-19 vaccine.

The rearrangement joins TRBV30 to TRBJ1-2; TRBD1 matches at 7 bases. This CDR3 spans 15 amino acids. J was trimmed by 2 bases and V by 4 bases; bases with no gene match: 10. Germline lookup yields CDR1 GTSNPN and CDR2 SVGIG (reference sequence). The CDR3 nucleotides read TGTGCCTGGACCCTACGACAGGGTAGGAACTATGGCTACACCTTC. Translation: CAWTLRQGRNYGYTF.

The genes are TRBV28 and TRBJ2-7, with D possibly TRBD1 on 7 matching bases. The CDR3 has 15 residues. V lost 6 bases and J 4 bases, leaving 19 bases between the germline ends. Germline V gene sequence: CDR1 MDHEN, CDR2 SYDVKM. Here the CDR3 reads CASSRGTAPTYEQYF. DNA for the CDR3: TGTGCCAGCAGCCGCGGGACAGCTCCAACTTACGAGCAGTACTTC.

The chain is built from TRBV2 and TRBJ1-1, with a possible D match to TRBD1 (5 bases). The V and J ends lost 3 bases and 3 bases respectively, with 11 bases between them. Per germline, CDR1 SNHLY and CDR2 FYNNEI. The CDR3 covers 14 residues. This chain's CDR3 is CASSEGKGYTEAFF. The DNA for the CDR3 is TGTGCCAGCAGTGAGGGGAAGGGGTACACTGAAGCTTTCTTT.

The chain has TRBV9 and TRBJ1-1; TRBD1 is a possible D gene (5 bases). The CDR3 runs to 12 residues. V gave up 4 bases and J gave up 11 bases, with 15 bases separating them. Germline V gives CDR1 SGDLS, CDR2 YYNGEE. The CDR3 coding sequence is TGTGCCAGCAGCCTGGGGGGGTCAGAGGCTTTCTTT. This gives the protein CASSLGGSEAFF.

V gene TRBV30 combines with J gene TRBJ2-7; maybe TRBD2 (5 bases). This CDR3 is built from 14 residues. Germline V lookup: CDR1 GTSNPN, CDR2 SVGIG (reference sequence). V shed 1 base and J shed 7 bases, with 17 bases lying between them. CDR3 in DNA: TGTGCCTGGAGTGGGACTGCCTCCGGTGAGGAGCAGTACTTC. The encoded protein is CAWSGTASGEEQYF.

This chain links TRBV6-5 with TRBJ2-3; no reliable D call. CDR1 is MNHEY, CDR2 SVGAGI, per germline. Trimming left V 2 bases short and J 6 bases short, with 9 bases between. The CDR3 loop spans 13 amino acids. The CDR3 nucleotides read TGTGCCAGCAGTTACGCCCTTAGGGATACGCAGTATTTT. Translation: CASSYALRDTQYF.

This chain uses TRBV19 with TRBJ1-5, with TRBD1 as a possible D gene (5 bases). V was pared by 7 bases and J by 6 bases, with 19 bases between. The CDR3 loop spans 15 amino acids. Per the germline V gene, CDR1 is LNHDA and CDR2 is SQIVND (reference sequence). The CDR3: CASTLDRSGVQPQHF. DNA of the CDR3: TGTGCCAGTACCCTAGATCGGTCGGGGGTTCAGCCCCAGCATTTT.

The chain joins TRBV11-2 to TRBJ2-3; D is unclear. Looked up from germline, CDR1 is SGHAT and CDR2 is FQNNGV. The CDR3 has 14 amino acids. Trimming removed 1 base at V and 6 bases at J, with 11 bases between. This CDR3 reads CASSLASSGDTQYF. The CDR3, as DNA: TGTGCCAGCAGCTTAGCTTCCTCCGGGGATACGCAGTATTTT.

The CDR3 loop is CASSVDRNYEQYF. For the CDR3, the DNA is TGTGCCAGCAGCGTAGACAGGAACTACGAGCAGTACTTC. The rearrangement joins TRBV7-2 to TRBJ2-7; maybe TRBD1 (6 bases). This CDR3 is built from 13 residues. Germline CDR1 SGHTA, CDR2 FQGNSA. Trimming removed 5 bases at V and 3 bases at J, with 11 bases between.

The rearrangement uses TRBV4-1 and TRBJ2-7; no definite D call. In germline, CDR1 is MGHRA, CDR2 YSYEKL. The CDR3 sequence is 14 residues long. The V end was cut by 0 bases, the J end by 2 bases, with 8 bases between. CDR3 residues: CASSQDARPYEQYF. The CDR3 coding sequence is TGCGCCAGCAGCCAAGATGCGCGTCCCTACGAGCAGTACTTC.

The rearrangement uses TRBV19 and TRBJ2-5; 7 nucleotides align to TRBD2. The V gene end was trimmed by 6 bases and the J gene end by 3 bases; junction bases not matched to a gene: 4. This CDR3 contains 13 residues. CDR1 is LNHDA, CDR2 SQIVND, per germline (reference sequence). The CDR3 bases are TGTGCCAGTAGACCAGGGACTAAAGAGACCCAGTACTTC. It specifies CASRPGTKETQYF.

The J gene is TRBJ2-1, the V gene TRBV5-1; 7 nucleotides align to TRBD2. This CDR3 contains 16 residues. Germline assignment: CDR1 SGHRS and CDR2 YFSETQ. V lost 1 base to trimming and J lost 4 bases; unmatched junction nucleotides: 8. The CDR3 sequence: CASSLLAALGYNEQFF. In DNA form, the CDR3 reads TGCGCCAGCAGCTTGCTAGCGGCCTTAGGGTACAATGAGCAGTTCTTC. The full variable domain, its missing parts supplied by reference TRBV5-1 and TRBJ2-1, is KAGVTQTPRYLIKTRGQQVTLSCSPISGHRSVSWYQQTPGQGLQFLFEYFSETQRNKGNFPGRFSGRQFSNSRSEMNVSTLELGDSALYLCASSLLAALGYNEQFFGPGTRLTVL.

The CDR3 protein is CASSPRLEDTQYF. CDR3 nucleotides: TGTGCCAGTAGTCCTCGACTAGAAGATACGCAGTATTTT. This chain joins TRBV19 and TRBJ2-3; tentative D call: TRBD2 (6 bases). Trimming removed 5 bases at V and 5 bases at J, with 11 bases between. This CDR3 spans 13 amino acids. CDR1 LNHDA and CDR2 SQIVND come from the germline V gene (reference sequence).

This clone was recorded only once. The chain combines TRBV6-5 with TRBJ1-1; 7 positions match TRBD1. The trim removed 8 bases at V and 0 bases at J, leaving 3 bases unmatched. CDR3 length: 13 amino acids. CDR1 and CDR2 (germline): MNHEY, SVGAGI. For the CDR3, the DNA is TGTGCCAGCCGGGGACAGATGAACACTGAAGCTTTCTTT. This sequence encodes CASRGQMNTEAFF.

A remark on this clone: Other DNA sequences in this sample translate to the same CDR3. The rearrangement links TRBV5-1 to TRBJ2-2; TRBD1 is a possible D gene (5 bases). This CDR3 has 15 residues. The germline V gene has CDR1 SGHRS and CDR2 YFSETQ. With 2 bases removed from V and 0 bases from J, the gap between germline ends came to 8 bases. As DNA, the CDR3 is TGCGCCAGCAGCTTAGAGACAGCGAACACCGGGGAGCTGTTTTTT. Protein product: CASSLETANTGELFF.

CDR3 residues: CASSQDGDTGELFF. CDR3 bases: TGTGCCAGCAGCCAAGACGGTGACACCGGGGAGCTGTTTTTT. This rearrangement joins TRBV4-2 to TRBJ2-2; D remains ambiguous. Germline loops: CDR1 LGHNA, CDR2 YNFKEQ. The CDR3 loop spans 14 amino acids. Trimming cost V 0 bases and J 3 bases, with 5 bases left between them.